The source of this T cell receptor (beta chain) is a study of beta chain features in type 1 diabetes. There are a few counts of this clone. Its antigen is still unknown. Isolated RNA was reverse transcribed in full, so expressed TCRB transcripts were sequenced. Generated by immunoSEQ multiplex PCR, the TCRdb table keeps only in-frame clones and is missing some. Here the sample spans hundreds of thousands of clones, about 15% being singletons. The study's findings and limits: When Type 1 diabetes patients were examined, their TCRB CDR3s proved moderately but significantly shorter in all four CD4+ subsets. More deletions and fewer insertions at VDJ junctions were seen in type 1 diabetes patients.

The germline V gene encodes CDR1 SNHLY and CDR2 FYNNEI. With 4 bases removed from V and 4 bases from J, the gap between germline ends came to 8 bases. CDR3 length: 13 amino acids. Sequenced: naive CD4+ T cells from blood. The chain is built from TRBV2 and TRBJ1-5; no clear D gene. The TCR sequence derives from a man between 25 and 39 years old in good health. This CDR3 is CASSGNRNQPQHF. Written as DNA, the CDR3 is TGTGCCAGCAGTGGGAACCGAAATCAGCCCCAGCATTTT. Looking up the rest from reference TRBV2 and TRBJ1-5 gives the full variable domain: EPEVTQTPSHQVTQMGQEVILRCVPISNHLYFYWYRQILGQKVEFLVSFYNNEISEKSEIFDDQFSVERPDGSNFTLKIRSTKLEDSAMYFCASSGNRNQPQHFGDGTRLSIL.